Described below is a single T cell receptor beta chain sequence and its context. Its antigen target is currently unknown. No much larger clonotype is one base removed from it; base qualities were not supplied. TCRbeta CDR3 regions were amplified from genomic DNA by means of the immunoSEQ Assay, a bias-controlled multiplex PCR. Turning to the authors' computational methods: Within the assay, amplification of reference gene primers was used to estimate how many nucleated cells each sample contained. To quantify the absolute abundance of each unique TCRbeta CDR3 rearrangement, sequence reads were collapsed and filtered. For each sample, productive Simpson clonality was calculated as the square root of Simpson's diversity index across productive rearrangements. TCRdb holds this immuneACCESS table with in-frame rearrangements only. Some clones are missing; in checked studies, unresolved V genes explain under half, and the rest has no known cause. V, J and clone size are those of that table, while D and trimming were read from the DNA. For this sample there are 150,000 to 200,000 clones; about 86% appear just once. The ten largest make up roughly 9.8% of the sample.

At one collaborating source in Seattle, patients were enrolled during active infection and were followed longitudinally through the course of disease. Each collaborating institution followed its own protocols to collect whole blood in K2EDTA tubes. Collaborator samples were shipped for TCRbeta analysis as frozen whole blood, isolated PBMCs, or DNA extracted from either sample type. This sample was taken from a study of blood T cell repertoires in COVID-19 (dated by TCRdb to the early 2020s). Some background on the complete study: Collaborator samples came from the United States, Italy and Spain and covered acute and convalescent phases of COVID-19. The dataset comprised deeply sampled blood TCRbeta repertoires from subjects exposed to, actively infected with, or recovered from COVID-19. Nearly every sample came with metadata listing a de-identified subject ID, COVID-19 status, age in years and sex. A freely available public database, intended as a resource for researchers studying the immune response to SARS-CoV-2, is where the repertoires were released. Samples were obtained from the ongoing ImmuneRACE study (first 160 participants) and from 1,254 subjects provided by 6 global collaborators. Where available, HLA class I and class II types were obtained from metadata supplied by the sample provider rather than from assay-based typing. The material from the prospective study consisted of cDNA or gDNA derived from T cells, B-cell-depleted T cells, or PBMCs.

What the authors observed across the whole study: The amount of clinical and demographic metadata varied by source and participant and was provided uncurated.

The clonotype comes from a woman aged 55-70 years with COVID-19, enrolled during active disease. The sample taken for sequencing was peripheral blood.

The DNA reads as follows: TGTGCCACTAGCCCGGGCGGCACAGATACGCAGTATTTT. It translates to CATSPGGTDTQYF. The chain uses TRBV6-5 and TRBJ2-3; the D gene is perhaps TRBD2, on 5 matching bases. Trimming removed 10 bases from V and 1 base from J, leaving 12 bases between the germline ends. From the cysteine through the phenylalanine, the CDR3 covers 13 amino acids. Only the CDR3 region is kept as DNA, spanning 39 bases read in frame from base 1. For CDR1 and CDR2, the germline V gene lists MNHEY and SVGAGI.